Sequencing of this T cell receptor beta chain was carried out in a study of Graves' ophthalmopathy and Graves' hyperthyroidism. The overall study: At initial diagnosis, peripheral blood was obtained, and this preceded any treatment.

Findings and caveats of the study: Most expanded clonotypes from thyroid (those above 0.001 frequency) were also found in blood.

Details on this clonotype: Its antigen remains unidentified.

CDR3 regions of TCR beta were amplified from RNA transcripts. HTBI primers served in a first-round RT-PCR, which a second-round multiplex PCR followed. Each CDR3 protein is one row after TCRdb ran MiXCR on the multiplex PCR reads. The table includes 660,000 or so distinct CDR3 sequences, 35% to 50% detected once. Other autoimmune diseases, uncontrolled infections, pregnancy or lactation excluded patients from enrollment. Diagnosis relied on clinical symptoms, serum thyroxine, TRAb, thyroid ultrasound and orbital computed tomography. V lost 11 bases and J 2 bases, leaving 13 bases between the germline ends. CDR1 and CDR2 from the germline V gene are MNHNY and SVGAGI (reference sequence). This CDR3 has 12 amino acids.

The chain combines TRBV6-6 with TRBJ2-7; either TRBD1 or TRBD2 may supply D (5 bases each). Sequenced material: peripheral blood. This TCR was recovered from an adult man with Graves' ophthalmopathy. CDR3 bases: TGTGCCGCCGGGACGGTCACCTACGAGCAGTACTTC. Its protein is CAAGTVTYEQYF.